There are a few counts of the clone carrying this T cell receptor beta chain. Antigen specificity is unknown. Other nucleotide sequences in the sample specify the same CDR3. V gave up 1 base and J gave up 9 bases, with 10 bases separating them. Germline V gives CDR1 SGHAT, CDR2 FQNNGV. The CDR3 totals 13 residues. Generated by immunoSEQ multiplex PCR, the TCRdb table keeps only in-frame clones and is missing some. The sample records about 85,000 clones, approximately 95% being singletons. The data were taken from a study of siplizumab effects on memory and regulatory T cells. Whole-study findings and limits: Naive or memory phenotype was unassignable for roughly 75-95% of proliferating CD4+ or CD8+ clones. Siplizumab conditions gave an average of approximately 71% Treg-derived mappable alloreactive CD4+ clones, versus about 30% for controls. Contribution to the alloresponse seemed major for naive T cells, which also seemed more diverse than memory cells.

Specimen: CD8+ T cells sorted from blood. The V and J genes are TRBV11-2 and TRBJ2-1; D gene uncertain. This TCR came from a human donor in good health. CDR3 residues: CASSLGLEGEQFF. DNA of the CDR3: TGTGCCAGCAGCTTAGGCCTTGAAGGTGAGCAGTTCTTC.